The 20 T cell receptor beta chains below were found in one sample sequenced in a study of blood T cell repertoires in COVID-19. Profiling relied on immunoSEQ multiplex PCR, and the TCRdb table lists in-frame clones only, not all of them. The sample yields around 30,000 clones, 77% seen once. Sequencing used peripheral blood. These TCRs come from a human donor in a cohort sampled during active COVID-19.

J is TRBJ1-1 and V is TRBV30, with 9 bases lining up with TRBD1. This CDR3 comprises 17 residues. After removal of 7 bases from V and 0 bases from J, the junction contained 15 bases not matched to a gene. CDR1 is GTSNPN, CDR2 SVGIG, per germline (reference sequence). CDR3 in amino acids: CALTSKDRGSLNTEAFF. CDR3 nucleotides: TGTGCCTTAACTTCAAAGGACAGGGGTTCGTTGAACACTGAAGCTTTCTTT.

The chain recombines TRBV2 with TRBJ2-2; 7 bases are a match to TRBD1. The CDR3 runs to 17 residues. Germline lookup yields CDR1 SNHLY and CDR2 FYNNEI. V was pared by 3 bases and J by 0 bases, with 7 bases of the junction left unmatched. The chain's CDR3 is CASSDKYRGANTGELFF. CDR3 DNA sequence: TGTGCCAGCAGTGACAAATACAGGGGAGCGAACACCGGGGAGCTGTTTTTT. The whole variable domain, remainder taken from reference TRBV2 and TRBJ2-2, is EPEVTQTPSHQVTQMGQEVILRCVPISNHLYFYWYRQILGQKVEFLVSFYNNEISEKSEIFDDQFSVERPDGSNFTLKIRSTKLEDSAMYFCASSDKYRGANTGELFFGEGSRLTVL.

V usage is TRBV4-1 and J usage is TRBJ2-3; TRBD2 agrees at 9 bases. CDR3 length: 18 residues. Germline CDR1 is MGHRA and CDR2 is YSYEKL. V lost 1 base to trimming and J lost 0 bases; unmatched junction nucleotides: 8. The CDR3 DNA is TGCGCCAGCAGCCAAGTTGGCGGGACTAGCCGTAGCACAGATACGCAGTATTTT. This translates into CASSQVGGTSRSTDTQYF.

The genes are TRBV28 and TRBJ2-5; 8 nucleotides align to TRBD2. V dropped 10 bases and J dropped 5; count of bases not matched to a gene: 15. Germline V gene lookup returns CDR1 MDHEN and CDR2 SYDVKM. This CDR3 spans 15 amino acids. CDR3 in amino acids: CATVGGGRLGETQYF. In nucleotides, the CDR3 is TGTGCCACCGTGGGGGGCGGGAGGCTCGGCGAGACCCAGTACTTC. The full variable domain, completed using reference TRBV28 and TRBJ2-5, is DVKVTQSSRYLVKRTGEKVFLECVQDMDHENMFWYRQDPGLGLRLIYFSYDVKMKEKGDIPEGYSVSREKKERFSLILESASTNQTSMYLCATVGGGRLGETQYFGPGTRLLVL.

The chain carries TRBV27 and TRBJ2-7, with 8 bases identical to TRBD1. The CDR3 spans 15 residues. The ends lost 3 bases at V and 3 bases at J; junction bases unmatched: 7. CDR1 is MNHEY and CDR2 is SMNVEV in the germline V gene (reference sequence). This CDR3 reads CASSLAGGYYYEQYF. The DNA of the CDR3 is TGTGCCAGCAGTTTGGCAGGGGGCTACTACTACGAGCAGTACTTC.

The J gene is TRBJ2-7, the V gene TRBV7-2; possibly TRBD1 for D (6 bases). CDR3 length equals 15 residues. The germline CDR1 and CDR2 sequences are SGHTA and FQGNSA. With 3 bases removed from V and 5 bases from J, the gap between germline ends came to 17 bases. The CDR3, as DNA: TGTGCCAGCAGCTTTCTTAGGAGAACAGGGCACGAGCAGTACTTC. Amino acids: CASSFLRRTGHEQYF. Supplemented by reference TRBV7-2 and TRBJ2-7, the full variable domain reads GAGVSQSPSNKVTEKGKDVELRCDPISGHTALYWYRQSLGQGLEFLIYFQGNSAPDKSGLPSDRFSAERTGGSVSTLTIQRTQQEDSAVYLCASSFLRRTGHEQYFGPGTRLTVT.

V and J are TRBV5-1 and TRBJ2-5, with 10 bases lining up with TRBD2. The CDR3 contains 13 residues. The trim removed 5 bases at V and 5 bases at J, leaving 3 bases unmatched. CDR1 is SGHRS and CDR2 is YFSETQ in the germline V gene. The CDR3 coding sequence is TGCGCCAGCAGTACTAGCGGGGTGGAGACCCAGTACTTC. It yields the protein CASSTSGVETQYF.

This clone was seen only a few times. The CDR3 protein is CASSPGTEQFF. Written as DNA, the CDR3 is TGTGCCAGCTCACCAGGTACAGAGCAGTTCTTC. The rearrangement uses TRBV18 and TRBJ2-1; D unresolved. Between the trimmed V and J ends, which lost 2 bases and 10 bases, there was a span of 6 bases. The CDR3 is 11 residues long. Germline CDR1 is KGHSH and CDR2 is LQKENI.

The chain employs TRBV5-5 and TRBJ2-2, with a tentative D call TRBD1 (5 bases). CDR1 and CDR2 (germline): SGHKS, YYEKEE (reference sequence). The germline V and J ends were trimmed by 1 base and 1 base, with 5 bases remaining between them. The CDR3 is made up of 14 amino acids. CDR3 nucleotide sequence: TGTGCCAGCAGCTTGCAGGGGAACACCGGGGAGCTGTTTTTT. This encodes CASSLQGNTGELFF.

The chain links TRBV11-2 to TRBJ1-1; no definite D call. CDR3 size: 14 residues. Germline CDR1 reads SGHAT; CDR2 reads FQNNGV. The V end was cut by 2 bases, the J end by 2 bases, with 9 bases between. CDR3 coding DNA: TGTGCCAGCAGCTTAATCCCCGGTAACACTGAAGCTTTCTTT. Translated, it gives CASSLIPGNTEAFF.

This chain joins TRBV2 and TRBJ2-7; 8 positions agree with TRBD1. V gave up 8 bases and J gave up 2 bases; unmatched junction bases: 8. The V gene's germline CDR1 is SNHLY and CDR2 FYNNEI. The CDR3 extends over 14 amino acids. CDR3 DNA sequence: TGTGCCAGCTACGGACAGGGTGAAACCTACGAGCAGTACTTC. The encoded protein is CASYGQGETYEQYF.

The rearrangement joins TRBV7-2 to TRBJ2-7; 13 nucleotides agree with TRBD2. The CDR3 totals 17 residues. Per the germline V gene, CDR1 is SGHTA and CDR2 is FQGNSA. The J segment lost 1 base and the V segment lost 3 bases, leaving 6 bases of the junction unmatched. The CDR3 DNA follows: TGTGCCAGCAGCTTTGGACTAGCGGGAGAAGGATCCTACGAGCAGTACTTC. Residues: CASSFGLAGEGSYEQYF. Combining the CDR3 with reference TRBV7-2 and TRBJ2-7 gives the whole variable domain GAGVSQSPSNKVTEKGKDVELRCDPISGHTALYWYRQSLGQGLEFLIYFQGNSAPDKSGLPSDRFSAERTGGSVSTLTIQRTQQEDSAVYLCASSFGLAGEGSYEQYFGPGTRLTVT.

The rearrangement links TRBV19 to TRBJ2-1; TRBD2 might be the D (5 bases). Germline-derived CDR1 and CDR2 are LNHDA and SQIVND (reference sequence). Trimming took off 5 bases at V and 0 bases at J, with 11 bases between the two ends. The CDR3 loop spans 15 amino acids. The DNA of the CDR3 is TGTGCCAGTAGTCGGGGAAGATACTCCTACAATGAGCAGTTCTTC. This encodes CASSRGRYSYNEQFF.

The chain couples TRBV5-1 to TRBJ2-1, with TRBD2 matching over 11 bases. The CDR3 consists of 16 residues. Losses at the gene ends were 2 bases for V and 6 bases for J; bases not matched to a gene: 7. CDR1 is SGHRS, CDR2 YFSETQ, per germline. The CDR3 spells CASSLLAGAGSNEQFF. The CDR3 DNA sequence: TGCGCCAGCAGCTTACTAGCGGGAGCCGGGAGCAATGAGCAGTTCTTC.

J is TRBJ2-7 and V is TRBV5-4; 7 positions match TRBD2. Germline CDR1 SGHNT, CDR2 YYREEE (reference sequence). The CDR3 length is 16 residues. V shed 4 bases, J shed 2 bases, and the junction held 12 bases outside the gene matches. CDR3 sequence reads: CASSALLAGATYEQYF. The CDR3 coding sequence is TGTGCCAGCAGCGCCTTGTTAGCGGGCGCCACCTACGAGCAGTACTTC.

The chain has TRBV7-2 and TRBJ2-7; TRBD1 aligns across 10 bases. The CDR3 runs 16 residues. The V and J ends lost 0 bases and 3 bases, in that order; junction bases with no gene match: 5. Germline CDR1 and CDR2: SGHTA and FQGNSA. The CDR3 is CASSLAGTGVDYEQYF. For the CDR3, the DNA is TGTGCCAGCAGCTTAGCAGGGACAGGGGTGGACTACGAGCAGTACTTC.

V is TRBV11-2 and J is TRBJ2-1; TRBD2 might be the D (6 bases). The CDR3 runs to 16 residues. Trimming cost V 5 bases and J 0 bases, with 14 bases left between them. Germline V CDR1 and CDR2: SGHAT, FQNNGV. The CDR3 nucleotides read TGTGCCAGCAGCCTGGATTTTAGCGGCTCCTACAATGAGCAGTTCTTC. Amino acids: CASSLDFSGSYNEQFF.

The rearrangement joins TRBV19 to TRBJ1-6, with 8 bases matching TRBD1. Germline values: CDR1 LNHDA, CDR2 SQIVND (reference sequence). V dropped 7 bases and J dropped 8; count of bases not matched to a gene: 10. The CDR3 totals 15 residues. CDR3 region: CASTSQGAQDSPLHF. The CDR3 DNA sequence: TGTGCCAGTACTAGTCAGGGGGCGCAGGATTCACCCCTCCACTTT.

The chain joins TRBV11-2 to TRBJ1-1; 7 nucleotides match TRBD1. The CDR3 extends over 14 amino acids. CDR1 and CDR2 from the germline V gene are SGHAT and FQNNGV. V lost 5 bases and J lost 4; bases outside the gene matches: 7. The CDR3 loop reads CASSPIGTVTEAFF. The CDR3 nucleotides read TGTGCCAGCAGCCCGATAGGGACAGTCACTGAAGCTTTCTTT.

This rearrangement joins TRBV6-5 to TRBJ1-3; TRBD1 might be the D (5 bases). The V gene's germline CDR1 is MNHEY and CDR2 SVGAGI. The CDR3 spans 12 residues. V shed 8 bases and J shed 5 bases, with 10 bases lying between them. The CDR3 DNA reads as TGTGCCAGCGGGCAGGGAAGAAACACCATATATTTT. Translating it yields CASGQGRNTIYF.